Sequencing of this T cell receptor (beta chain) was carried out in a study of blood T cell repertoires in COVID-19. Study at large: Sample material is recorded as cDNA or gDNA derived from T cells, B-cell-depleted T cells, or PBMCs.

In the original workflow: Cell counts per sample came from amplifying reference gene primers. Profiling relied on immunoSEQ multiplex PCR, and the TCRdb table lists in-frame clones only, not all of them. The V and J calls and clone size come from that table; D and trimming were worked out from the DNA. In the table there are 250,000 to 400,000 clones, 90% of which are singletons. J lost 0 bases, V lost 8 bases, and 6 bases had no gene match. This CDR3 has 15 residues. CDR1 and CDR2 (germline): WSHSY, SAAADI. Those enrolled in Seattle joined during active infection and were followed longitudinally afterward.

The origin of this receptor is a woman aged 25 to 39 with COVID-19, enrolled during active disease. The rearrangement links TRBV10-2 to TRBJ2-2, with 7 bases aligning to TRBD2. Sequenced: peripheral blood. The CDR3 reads CASSWEGTNTGELFF. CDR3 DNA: TGCGCCAGCTCATGGGAGGGCACGAACACCGGGGAGCTGTTTTTT.